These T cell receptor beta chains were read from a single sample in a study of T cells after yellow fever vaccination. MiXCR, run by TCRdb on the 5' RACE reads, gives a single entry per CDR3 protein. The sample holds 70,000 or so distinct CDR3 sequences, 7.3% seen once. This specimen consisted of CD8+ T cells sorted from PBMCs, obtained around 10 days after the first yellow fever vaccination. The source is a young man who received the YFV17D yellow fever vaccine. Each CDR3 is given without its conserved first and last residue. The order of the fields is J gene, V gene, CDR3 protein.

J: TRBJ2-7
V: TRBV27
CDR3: ASNQGSSYEQY

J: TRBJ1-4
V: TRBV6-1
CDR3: ANPDREDRKLF

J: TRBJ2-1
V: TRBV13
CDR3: ASTSEFWDEQF

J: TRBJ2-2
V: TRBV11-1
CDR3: ASSLDRGRMGSNTGELF

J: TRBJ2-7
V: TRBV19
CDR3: ASRYRQGHYEQY

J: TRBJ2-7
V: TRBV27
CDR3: ASSPPDRVHEQY

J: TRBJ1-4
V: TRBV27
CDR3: ASSLLGANEKLF

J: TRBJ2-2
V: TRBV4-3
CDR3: ASSQDWGATGELF

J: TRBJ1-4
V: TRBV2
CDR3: ASSPSTDRNEKLF

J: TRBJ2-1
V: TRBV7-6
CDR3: ASSSLIGTSGGGRNEQF

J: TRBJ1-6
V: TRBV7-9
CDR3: ASSLGGTVSPLH

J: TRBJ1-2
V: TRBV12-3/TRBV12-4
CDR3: ASSLRFRNRGNRGYT

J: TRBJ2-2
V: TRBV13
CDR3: ASSLAGADTGELF

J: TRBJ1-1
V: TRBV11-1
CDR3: ASSSPDQTYSLRQLGTEAF

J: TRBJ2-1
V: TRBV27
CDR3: ASSLLGQAYNEQF

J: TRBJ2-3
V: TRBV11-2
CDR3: DSSLPAGSLTDTQY

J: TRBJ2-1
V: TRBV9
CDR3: ASSPGGDHRLSGPNEQF

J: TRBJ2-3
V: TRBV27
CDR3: ASSFGSLNREDTQY

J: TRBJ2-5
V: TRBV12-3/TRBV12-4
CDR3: ASSPGTGGAETQY

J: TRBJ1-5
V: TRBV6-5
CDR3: ASSYSSHQPQH

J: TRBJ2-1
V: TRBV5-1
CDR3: ASSLAGEQF

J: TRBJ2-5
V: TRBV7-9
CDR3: ASSPLGGQETQY

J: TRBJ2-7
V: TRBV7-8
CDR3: ASSFESIEQY

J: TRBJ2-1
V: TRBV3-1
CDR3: ATCYGLGQQYEQF

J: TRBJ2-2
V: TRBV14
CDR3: ASSPTQNTGELF

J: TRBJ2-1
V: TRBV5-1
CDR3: ASSFDSGATYNEQF

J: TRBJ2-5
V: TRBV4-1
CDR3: ASSDGGATETQY

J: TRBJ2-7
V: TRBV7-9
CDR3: ASSSLSYEQY

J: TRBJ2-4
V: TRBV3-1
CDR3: ASSLTGTFNIQY

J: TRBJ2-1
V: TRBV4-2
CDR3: ASSQELDGGGSYNEQF

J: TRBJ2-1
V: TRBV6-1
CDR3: ASSRRTVGYNEQF

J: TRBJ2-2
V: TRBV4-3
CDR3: ASSQVAGPGNTGELF

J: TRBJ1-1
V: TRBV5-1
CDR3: ASSLMDGMNTEAF

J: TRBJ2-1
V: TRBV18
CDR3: ASSHSGLSYNEQF

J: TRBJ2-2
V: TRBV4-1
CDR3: ASSQPASGAGELF